This T cell receptor beta chain was recovered during a study of shared clonotypes between healthy human individuals. Notes on the study in general: Generally, estimated richness proved larger in naive subsets than it did in memory subsets. Relative to their counterparts shared across all four donors, non-shared clonotypes exhibited diminished generation probabilities. What limited the represented genetic and exposure-history diversity was the small number of donors.

CDR1 and CDR2 (germline): MDHEN, SYDVKM. V was clipped by 4 bases and J by 4 bases, with 5 bases between them. The CDR3 runs 11 residues. In the case of this clone: Its matching antigen is unknown.

Original methodology: Because ImmunoSEQ provided only junction sequences with no quality scores, the filtering differed. Some clones are missing from TCRdb's copy, which holds only in-frame ones; the method was immunoSEQ multiplex PCR. The V and J calls and clone size are taken from that table; D and trimming were inferred from the DNA. This repertoire shows some 660,000 clones, approximately 73% found once; its top ten account for 1.5% to 2%. The chain joins TRBV28 to TRBJ2-7; no clear D gene. The receptor was isolated from a woman aged 25 to 39 in good health. The sequenced sample was memory CD4+ T cells sorted from blood. Regarding subset: CD45RA-negative fraction. CDR3 amino acids: CASSSLYEQYF. The CDR3 DNA sequence: TGTGCCAGCAGTTCCCTTTACGAGCAGTACTTC.